This is a list of T cell receptor beta chains from one sample in a study of breast tumors, draining lymph nodes, adjacent tissues. TCRdb re-derived calls from the multiplex PCR reads in MiXCR, one entry per CDR3 protein. This table holds around 290,000 distinct CDR3 sequences, around 31% found once. The specimen sequenced was axillary lymph node tissue. The receptors shown here come from a female donor with breast cancer. Some clones in this sample may be carry-over from other donors' samples. CDR3s include the opening cysteine and the closing phenylalanine or tryptophan. D genes are given only for firm matches. Some rows mark clone size as missing; the rest say once, few, many or name a class of expanded clone.

TRBJ2-2,many,NA,TRBV19,CASSIEVDTGELFF,TGTGCCAGTAGTATAGAGGTTGACACCGGGGAGCTGTTTTTT
TRBJ2-6,many,NA,TRBV11-2,CASSFYGASGANVLTF,TGTGCCAGCAGCTTCTACGGGGCCTCTGGGGCCAACGTCCTGACTTTC
TRBJ2-5,many,NA,TRBV5-8,CASTTGTRQETQYF,TGTGCCAGCACCACCGGGACGCGGCAAGAGACCCAGTACTTC
TRBJ1-6,NA,NA,TRBV28,CASVDLFNSPLHF,TGTGCCAGCGTCGATCTTTTTAATTCACCCCTCCACTTT
TRBJ2-7,few,TRBD2,TRBV3-1,CASSPAAGAAYEQYF,TGTGCCAGCAGCCCCGCAGCGGGAGCGGCGTACGAGCAGTACTTC
TRBJ1-4,NA,NA,TRBV5-1,CASSFFICSALKGAAGEKLFF,NA
TRBJ2-5,many,NA,TRBV5-6,CASSLSGVETQYF,TGTGCCAGCAGCTTGTCGGGAGTGGAGACCCAGTACTTC
TRBJ1-2,NA,NA,TRBV3-1,CASSQVTRNCGYTF,TGTGCCAGCAGCCAAGTGACCAGGAACTGTGGCTACACCTTC
TRBJ2-3,many,TRBD2,TRBV11-3,CASSLDTTSGRMGADTQYF,TGTGCCAGCAGCTTAGACACGACTAGCGGGAGGATGGGGGCAGATACGCAGTATTTT
TRBJ2-1,many,TRBD2,TRBV7-2,CASSLQIAGNLVGYNEQFF,TGTGCCAGCAGCTTGCAAATAGCGGGAAACTTGGTGGGCTACAATGAGCAGTTCTTC
TRBJ1-2,many,TRBD1,TRBV7-8,CASSLVTGGDYGYTF,TGTGCCAGCAGCTTAGTTACAGGGGGCGACTATGGCTACACCTTC
TRBJ2-3,many,NA,TRBV20-1,CSARIHGLWDTQYF,TGCAGTGCTAGAATACACGGTCTTTGGGATACGCAGTATTTT
TRBJ1-3,NA,NA,TRBV19,CASSISGHTGSGNTISF,TGTGCCAGTAGTATCAGTGGGCACACAGGGTCCGGAAACACCATATCTTTT
TRBJ2-7,many,NA,TRBV12-3/TRBV12-4,CASSSQGPQYF,TGTGCCAGCAGTTCCCAGGGACCCCAGTACTTC
TRBJ1-2,many,NA,TRBV7-9,CASSLGSSPRDGYTF,TGTGCCAGCAGCTTAGGTTCCTCCCCCCGCGATGGCTACACCTTC
TRBJ1-1,NA,NA,TRBV4-3,CASSQDLNRGIGVNTEAFF,TGCGCCAGCAGCCAAGACCTTAATAGGGGAATTGGGGTGAACACTGAAGCTTTCTTT
TRBJ1-6,NA,NA,TRBV10-1,CASSDEGSYNSPLHF,TGCGCCAGCAGTGACGAGGGCTCCTATAATTCACCCCTCCACTTT
TRBJ2-1,many,TRBD2,TRBV10-2,CASALAGGYNEQFF,TGCGCCAGCGCGTTGGCGGGGGGCTACAATGAGCAGTTCTTC
TRBJ2-7,many,TRBD2,TRBV20-1,CSASRLAGVHEQYF,TGCAGTGCTTCCCGGCTAGCGGGAGTTCACGAGCAGTACTTC
TRBJ2-1,many,TRBD2,TRBV20-1,CSAETGTSDYNEQFF,TGCAGTGCCGAAACCGGGACTAGCGATTACAATGAGCAGTTCTTC
TRBJ2-3,many,TRBD2,TRBV7-6,CASSLLGTSGRLTDTQYF,TGTGCCAGCAGCTTGCTTGGGACTAGCGGGAGGCTCACAGATACGCAGTATTTT
TRBJ2-7,many,TRBD2,TRBV4-3,CASSLSSGSSYEQYF,TGCGCCAGCAGCCTCAGTAGCGGGAGCTCCTACGAGCAGTACTTC
TRBJ2-7,once,TRBD2,TRBV2,CASSGGLADREQYF,TGTGCCAGCAGCGGGGGACTAGCGGACAGGGAGCAGTACTTC
TRBJ2-7,NA,TRBD1,TRBV5-4,CASSLRQGAREQYF,TGTGCCAGCAGCTTGCGTCAGGGGGCAAGGGAGCAGTACTTC
TRBJ1-6,few,TRBD1,TRBV7-3,CASSLMGRDRAPLHF,TGTGCCAGCAGCTTAATGGGTAGAGACAGGGCTCCCCTCCACTTT
TRBJ2-7,many,TRBD2,TRBV3-1,CASSQVGTGGEQYF,TGTGCCAGCAGCCAAGTAGGAACGGGAGGGGAGCAGTACTTC
TRBJ2-5,NA,TRBD1,TRBV15,CPIQGAGETQYF,TGTCCCATCCAGGGGGCCGGGGAGACCCAGTACTTC
TRBJ2-7,many,TRBD2,TRBV4-3,CASSQTLADLPYEQYF,TGCGCCAGCAGCCAAACCCTAGCGGACCTCCCTTACGAGCAGTACTTC
TRBJ1-2,many,NA,TRBV7-9,CASSPSTGPGYTF,TGTGCCAGCAGCCCCAGTACAGGGCCTGGCTACACCTTC
TRBJ2-4,NA,TRBD2,TRBV20-1,CSARRTSGSAIQYF,TGCAGTGCGAGGAGGACTAGCGGGAGTGCCATTCAGTACTTC
TRBJ2-5,many,TRBD2,TRBV29-1,CSVSPGGGETQYF,TGCAGCGTTTCTCCGGGGGGTGGGGAGACCCAGTACTTC
TRBJ2-3,NA,TRBD2,TRBV25-1,CASSEYGGTSGRAVDTQYF,TGTGCCAGCAGTGAATACGGTGGGACTAGCGGGAGGGCCGTAGATACGCAGTATTTT
TRBJ2-2,many,NA,TRBV20-1,CGSGNTGELFF,TGCGGATCGGGCAACACCGGGGAGCTGTTTTTT
TRBJ2-7,many,NA,TRBV5-1,CASSLGPGGAYEQYF,TGCGCCAGCAGCTTGGGGCCAGGGGGGGCCTACGAGCAGTACTTC
TRBJ2-1,many,NA,TRBV20-1,CSAAYLSSYNEQFF,TGCAGTGCCGCCTACTTGAGCTCCTACAATGAGCAGTTCTTC
TRBJ1-6,many,TRBD1,TRBV20-1,CSARDPQGVPYNSPLHF,TGCAGTGCTAGAGATCCCCAGGGGGTGCCCTATAATTCACCCCTCCACTTT
TRBJ1-2,few,NA,TRBV9,CASSVGDTSSYGSTF,TGTGCCAGCAGCGTAGGGGACACCTCTTCCTATGGCTCCACCTTC
TRBJ1-1,few,NA,TRBV10-3,CATARERLNTEAFF,TGTGCCACCGCAAGGGAGAGACTGAACACTGAAGCTTTCTTT
TRBJ2-1,NA,TRBD2,TRBV30,CAWSASGSPYNEQFF,TGTGCCTGGAGTGCTAGCGGGAGTCCTTACAATGAGCAGTTCTTC
TRBJ2-7,many,TRBD1,TRBV4-3,CASSQDTGQYLYEQYF,TGCGCCAGCAGCCAAGATACGGGACAGTATCTCTACGAGCAGTACTTC
TRBJ2-7,NA,NA,TRBV6-2/TRBV6-3,CASSYSIWRTSYEQYF,TGTGCCAGCAGTTACTCGATTTGGCGAACTTCCTACGAGCAGTACTTC
TRBJ2-7,NA,NA,TRBV11-3,CASSFGQGAYEQCF,NA
TRBJ1-2,few,NA,TRBV27,CASSAVPGIYYGYTF,TGTGCCAGCAGTGCCGTCCCCGGGATCTACTATGGCTACACCTTC
TRBJ2-5,few,TRBD1,TRBV30,CAWSGGWTGDLQETQYF,TGTGCCTGGAGTGGAGGATGGACAGGGGATTTACAAGAGACCCAGTACTTC
TRBJ2-3,NA,NA,TRBV4-1,CASSSRGREITDTQYF,TGCGCCAGCAGCTCTAGGGGTCGGGAGATAACAGATACGCAGTATTTT
TRBJ1-1,few,NA,TRBV25-1,CASSEYNQAGNTEAFF,TGTGCCAGCAGTGAATATAACCAGGCGGGGAACACTGAAGCTTTCTTT
TRBJ2-1,NA,NA,TRBV6-2/TRBV6-3,CASRLLAAYNEQFF,TGTGCCAGCAGGCTTTTAGCGGCCTACAATGAGCAGTTCTTC
TRBJ2-1,few,TRBD2,TRBV6-2/TRBV6-3,CASSRGTSGVLLVF,TGTGCCAGCAGCAGAGGGACTAGCGGGGTCCTGCTGGTCTTC
TRBJ2-2,NA,TRBD2,TRBV7-9,CASSLRSGWREGLFF,TGTGCCAGCAGCTTAAGGAGTGGGTGGCGGGAGGGCCTGTTTTTT
TRBJ1-1,few,TRBD1,TRBV20-1,CSAGRDSTHEAFF,TGCAGTGCTGGCCGGGACAGCACCCATGAAGCTTTCTTT
TRBJ1-5,many,TRBD1,TRBV6-6,CASSPQGGQPQHF,TGTGCCAGCAGCCCACAGGGGGGTCAGCCCCAGCATTTT